These 10 T cell receptor beta chains were all obtained from the same sample, sequenced in a study of identifying expanded T cells in peripheral blood. Assay used: immunoSEQ multiplex PCR; TCRdb lists only in-frame clones, some missing. The top ten clones hold approximately 6% of a sample with tens of thousands of clones, 88% of them seen once. What was sequenced was blood. These receptors originate from a person aged 18 to 75 in good health.

This clone is a singleton in its sample. The junction shows a germline mismatch at one end, possibly a read error. The chain is built from TRBV5-6 and TRBJ2-7, with 11 bases aligning to TRBD2. The CDR3 is made up of 11 amino acids. Germline V gene lookup returns CDR1 SGHDT and CDR2 YYEEEE. In nucleotides, the CDR3 is TGTGCCAGCAGCCTGGGACTAGCGGTTGACTTC. It codes for CASSLGLAVDF.

V and J are TRBV27 and TRBJ1-1; 9 bases agree with TRBD1. Germline values: CDR1 MNHEY, CDR2 SMNVEV (reference sequence). CDR3 length: 14 residues. Trimming removed 6 bases from V and 5 bases from J; junction bases left unmatched: 7. The CDR3 DNA sequence: TGTGCCAGCAGGATTACAGGGGGCGTAACTGAAGCTTTCTTT. Protein product: CASRITGGVTEAFF.

The gene calls are TRBV5-1 and TRBJ1-1, with 8 bases that match TRBD1. Trimming removed 4 bases from V and 3 bases from J; junction bases left unmatched: 5. Per germline, CDR1 SGHRS and CDR2 YFSETQ. This CDR3 is built from 14 residues. The CDR3 protein is CASSLDRGDTEAFF. CDR3 DNA: TGCGCCAGCAGCCTTGACAGGGGTGACACTGAAGCTTTCTTT.

This clone appeared a single time. The rearrangement uses TRBV30 and TRBJ1-5; 7 bases are shared with TRBD1. Per the germline V gene, CDR1 is GTSNPN and CDR2 is SVGIG (reference sequence). CDR3 size: 13 residues. V lost 3 bases and J lost 7; bases outside the gene matches: 6. CDR3 DNA: TGTGCCTGGAGCGGAACAGGGGAGCAGCCCCAGCATTTT. This encodes CAWSGTGEQPQHF. Full variable domain (rest looked up from reference TRBV30 and TRBJ1-5): SQTIHQWPATLVQPVGSPLSLECTVEGTSNPNLYWYRQAAGRGLQLLFYSVGIGQISSEVPQNLSASRPQDRQFILSSKKLLLSDSGFYLCAWSGTGEQPQHFGDGTRLSIL.

The rearrangement joins TRBV5-1 to TRBJ2-7; weak D call: TRBD1 (5 bases). Trimming took 4 bases from V and 7 from J, leaving 9 bases between them. The germline gives CDR1 SGHRS, CDR2 YFSETQ. The length of the CDR3 is 11 residues. In DNA, the CDR3 is TGCGCCAGCAGCACTGGACAAGAGCAGTACTTC. Its translation: CASSTGQEQYF.

The V call is TRBV19, the J call TRBJ1-2; D not certain. The CDR3 consists of 16 residues. V was cut by 3 bases and J by 2 bases, with 16 bases left in between. Germline lookup yields CDR1 LNHDA and CDR2 SQIVND (reference sequence). The CDR3 region has the DNA TGTGCCAGTAGTATCCGGCAGGTGAAACCCAACTATGGCTACACCTTC. It is translated as CASSIRQVKPNYGYTF. Using reference TRBV19 and TRBJ1-2 for the parts outside the CDR3, the full variable domain is DGGITQSPKYLFRKEGQNVTLSCEQNLNHDAMYWYRQDPGQGLRLIYYSQIVNDFQKGDIAEGYSVSREKKESFPLTVTSAQKNPTAFYLCASSIRQVKPNYGYTFGSGTRLTVV.

The chain combines TRBV2 with TRBJ2-3; D remains unclear. The germline V gene encodes CDR1 SNHLY and CDR2 FYNNEI. V was shortened by 6 bases and J by 5 bases, with 9 bases between the two germline ends. The CDR3 runs 12 residues. The CDR3 bases are TGTGCCAGCAGGGGCAACGGAGATACGCAGTATTTT. As protein: CASRGNGDTQYF.

Regarding this clone: The DNA is left out, because the CDR3 cannot be placed on it with certainty; the CDR3 is given as TCRdb lists it. This chain joins TRBV5-4 and TRBJ1-1; the D call of TRBD1 is as the table states it, not checked on the DNA. CDR1 and CDR2 (germline): SGHNT, YYREEE (reference sequence). Including both end residues, the CDR3 is 15 amino acids long. CDR3 sequence: CASSFGSGQGTEAFF.

This chain joins TRBV6-5 and TRBJ1-2; D might be TRBD1 (5 bases). This CDR3 contains 12 residues. From germline, CDR1 is MNHEY and CDR2 SVGAGI. V was pared by 5 bases and J by 3 bases, with 7 bases between. The CDR3 sequence: CASSLQDYGYTF. The CDR3 DNA reads TGTGCCAGCAGTCTACAGGACTATGGCTACACCTTC.

The genes are TRBV7-9 and TRBJ2-1; the match to TRBD1 covers 8 bases. V trimming: 3 bases; J trimming: 5 bases; junction bases outside the gene matches: 3. The germline V gene has CDR1 SEHNR and CDR2 FQNEAQ (reference sequence). The CDR3 covers 14 residues. The CDR3 here is CASSFKDRDNEQFF. The CDR3 bases are TGTGCCAGCAGCTTCAAGGACAGGGACAATGAGCAGTTCTTC.